What follows are 3 T cell receptor beta chains derived from one specimen sequenced in a study of cytotoxic CD8 clonotypes in ibrutinib-treated CLL. TCRdb keeps only in-frame clones here, not all; method: immunoSEQ multiplex PCR. The data contain some 130,000 clones, approximately 80% of them seen just once; the ten biggest clones take up 2.5% to 3.5%. Sequencing used PBMCs, obtained after 24 months of ibrutinib treatment. These TCRs come from a human donor with chronic lymphocytic leukemia.

The chain links TRBV18 to TRBJ2-6, with no clear D. Per germline, CDR1 KGHSH and CDR2 LQKENI. V shed 6 bases and J shed 9 bases, with 18 bases lying between them. CDR3 length equals 15 residues. The CDR3 DNA sequence: TGTGCCAGCTCCGAAGGTTACTCAGTAAGCAACGTCCTGACTTTC. Translated: CASSEGYSVSNVLTF.

V and J are TRBV14 and TRBJ1-2, with a weak D call TRBD1 (5 bases). V gave up 0 bases and J gave up 4 bases, with 9 bases separating them. Germline CDR1 and CDR2: SGHDN and FVKESK. This CDR3 has 14 residues. CDR3 in DNA: TGTGCCAGCAGCCAAGATCTGGGGGGCTATGGCTACACCTTC. Residues: CASSQDLGGYGYTF.

This clone appeared a single time. The chain combines TRBV30 with TRBJ2-5, with D possibly TRBD1 on 5 matching bases. In germline, CDR1 is GTSNPN, CDR2 SVGIG (reference sequence). V lost 0 bases and J 1 base, leaving 12 bases between the germline ends. This CDR3 is 15 amino acids long. The CDR3 coding sequence is TGTGCCTGGAGTGTACCTTTGGGGCGCCAAGAGACCCAGTACTTC. This codes for CAWSVPLGRQETQYF.